The clone carrying this T cell receptor (beta chain) occurred a few times. The data belong to a study of blood T cell repertoires in COVID-19. Study summary: Samples taken during acute and convalescent COVID-19 were collected in the United States, Italy and Spain. PBMCs, B-cell-depleted T cells, or T cells provided the cDNA or gDNA that made up the material.

The J segment lost 5 bases and the V segment lost 8 bases, leaving 14 bases of the junction unmatched. Germline CDR1 reads LGHNA; CDR2 reads YNFKEQ. This CDR3 is 15 amino acids long. Participant-given clinical history determined each cohort assignment. Clones were read by immunoSEQ multiplex PCR, and TCRdb kept only the in-frame ones, dropping some. The table records around 360,000 clones, around 87% of them present only once. Sample: PBMCs or T cells enriched from blood (not recorded which). The TCR sequence derives from a man aged 35 to 55 in a cohort exposed to, infected with or recovered from COVID-19 (not recorded which). The V gene is TRBV4-2, the J gene TRBJ2-5; TRBD2 aligns across 7 bases. CDR3 amino acids: CASGPVGEGGETQYF. For the CDR3, the DNA is TGTGCCAGCGGGCCGGTGGGGGAGGGCGGGGAGACCCAGTACTTC.